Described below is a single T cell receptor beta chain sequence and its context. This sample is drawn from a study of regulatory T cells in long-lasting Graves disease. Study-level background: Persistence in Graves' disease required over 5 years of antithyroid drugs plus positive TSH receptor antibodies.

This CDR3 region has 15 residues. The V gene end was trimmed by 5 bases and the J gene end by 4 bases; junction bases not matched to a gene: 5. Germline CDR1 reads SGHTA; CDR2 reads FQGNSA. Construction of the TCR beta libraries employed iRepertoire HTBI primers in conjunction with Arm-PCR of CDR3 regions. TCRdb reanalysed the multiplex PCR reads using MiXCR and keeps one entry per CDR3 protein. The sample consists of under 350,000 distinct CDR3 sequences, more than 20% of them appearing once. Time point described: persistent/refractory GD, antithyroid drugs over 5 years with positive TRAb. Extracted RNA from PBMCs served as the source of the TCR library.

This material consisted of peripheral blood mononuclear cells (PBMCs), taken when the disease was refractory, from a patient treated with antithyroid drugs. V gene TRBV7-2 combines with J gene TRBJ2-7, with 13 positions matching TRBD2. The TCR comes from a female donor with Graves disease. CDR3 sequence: CASSQGGLAGYEQYF. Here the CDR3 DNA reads TGTGCCAGCAGCCAGGGGGGACTAGCGGGATACGAGCAGTACTTC.